These 13 T cell receptor beta chains came from one sample sequenced in a study of blood T cell repertoires in COVID-19. The repertoire was sequenced with immunoSEQ multiplex PCR; TCRdb's copy has only in-frame clones and lacks some. The sample includes 50,000 to 65,000 clones, approximately 86% seen only once; the top ten take about 14%. The sample taken for sequencing was peripheral blood. Source of these receptors: a human donor in a cohort sampled during active COVID-19.

This clone was found a few times. CDR3 bases: TGCGCCAGCAACTCCCTCGGTTCCGGGATAAGCGATGAGCAGTTCTTC. It specifies CASNSLGSGISDEQFF. This chain links TRBV5-1 with TRBJ2-1, with a weak D call TRBD2 (5 bases). The CDR3 extends over 16 amino acids. V lost 6 bases and J 8 bases, leaving 24 bases between the germline ends. The V gene's germline CDR1 is SGHRS and CDR2 YFSETQ.

V is TRBV5-1 and J is TRBJ1-4; D may be TRBD1 (5 bases). Germline CDR1 SGHRS, CDR2 YFSETQ. The CDR3 spans 14 residues. Between the trimmed V and J ends, which lost 4 bases and 10 bases, there was a span of 17 bases. For the CDR3, the DNA is TGCGCCAGCAGCGGGGACTTTCCCGACGGAAAACTGTTTTTT. Amino acids: CASSGDFPDGKLFF.

The chain employs TRBV3-1 (or the pseudogene TRBV3-2) and TRBJ1-1, with D possibly matching TRBD1 (5 bases). The germline CDR1 and CDR2 sequences are LGHDT and YNNKEL (reference sequence). This CDR3 is built from 15 residues. V was clipped by 3 bases and J by 1 base, with 12 bases between them. CDR3 sequence: CASSHLFGANTEAFF. CDR3 DNA: TGTGCCAGCAGCCACCTATTTGGGGCGAACACTGAAGCTTTCTTT.

This clone was seen a handful of times. The rearrangement links TRBV7-2 to TRBJ1-5; 7 bases are shared with TRBD1. After removal of 4 bases from V and 8 bases from J, the junction contained 5 bases not matched to a gene. CDR3 length: 13 residues. The germline V gene encodes CDR1 SGHTA and CDR2 FQGNSA. CDR3 sequence (DNA): TGTGCCAGCAGCTCGGACAGGTCAGAGCCCCAGCATTTT. It is translated as CASSSDRSEPQHF.

The chain combines TRBV18 with TRBJ2-1; D is unresolved. CDR1 and CDR2 from the germline V gene are KGHSH and LQKENI. V lost 6 bases, J lost 2 bases, and 14 bases lay in between. The CDR3 sequence is 15 residues long. This chain's CDR3 is CASSRTEGTYNEQFF. CDR3 nucleotide sequence: TGTGCCAGCTCTCGAACAGAAGGTACCTACAATGAGCAGTTCTTC.

The rearrangement uses TRBV29-1 and TRBJ2-7; TRBD2 is a possible D gene (6 bases). Per germline, CDR1 SQVTM and CDR2 ANQGSEA. The CDR3 spans 13 residues. The CDR3 spells CRGRRADNYEQYF. CDR3 nucleotides: TGCAGGGGGCGGAGGGCCGATAACTACGAGCAGTACTTC.

The chain links TRBV27 to TRBJ2-5, with 7 bases matching TRBD1. J lost 5 bases, V lost 5 bases, and 14 bases had no gene match. In germline, CDR1 is MNHEY, CDR2 SMNVEV (reference sequence). CDR3 length equals 16 residues. CDR3 DNA sequence: TGTGCCAGCAGTCCAATAAATACAGGGGCCCTCGAGACCCAGTACTTC. Its translation is CASSPINTGALETQYF.

The rearrangement links TRBV7-9 to TRBJ2-7; D is undetermined. Germline V lookup: CDR1 SEHNR, CDR2 FQNEAQ (reference sequence). This CDR3 comprises 13 residues. Trimming removed 2 bases from V and 4 bases from J, with 9 bases in between. The chain's CDR3 is CASSLISRYEQYF. The CDR3 coding sequence is TGTGCCAGCAGCTTAATTAGCCGGTACGAGCAGTACTTC.

The chain combines TRBV27 with TRBJ1-2, with 9 bases that match TRBD1. Losses at the gene ends were 2 bases for V and 7 bases for J; bases not matched to a gene: 8. The CDR3 is made up of 15 amino acids. Germline CDR1 MNHEY, CDR2 SMNVEV (reference sequence). CDR3 sequence: CASSLRNRGPSGYTF. In DNA form, the CDR3 reads TGTGCCAGCAGTTTACGCAACAGGGGGCCCAGTGGCTACACCTTC.

The gene calls are TRBV27 and TRBJ1-5, with TRBD1 matching 7 bases. The CDR3 contains 13 residues. Germline CDR1 MNHEY, CDR2 SMNVEV (reference sequence). V lost 8 bases to trimming and J lost 4 bases; unmatched junction nucleotides: 5. The CDR3 DNA follows: TGTGCCAGCGCCGACAGGGAAAATCAGCCCCAGCATTTT. This translates into CASADRENQPQHF.

The chain links TRBV10-2 to TRBJ1-1, with 7 nucleotides matching TRBD1. This CDR3 spans 13 amino acids. The germline V gene has CDR1 WSHSY and CDR2 SAAADI. V trimming: 6 bases; J trimming: 4 bases; junction bases outside the gene matches: 5. The CDR3 sequence: CASRQGKGTEAFF. CDR3 bases: TGCGCCAGCAGACAGGGGAAGGGCACTGAAGCTTTCTTT.

The V gene is TRBV27, the J gene TRBJ1-2, with unresolved D. The germline V gene encodes CDR1 MNHEY and CDR2 SMNVEV (reference sequence). The CDR3 has 13 amino acids. V lost 6 bases, J lost 4 bases, and 12 bases lay in between. The CDR3 loop reads CASSPSRGYGYTF. DNA of the CDR3: TGTGCCAGCAGCCCTTCCCGGGGCTATGGCTACACCTTC.

The genes are TRBV9 and TRBJ2-7, with TRBD2 identical over 9 bases. CDR3 size: 15 residues. V dropped 0 bases and J dropped 6; count of bases not matched to a gene: 7. Looked up from germline, CDR1 is SGDLS and CDR2 is YYNGEE. As DNA, the CDR3 is TGTGCCAGCAGCGTAGAAGCTAGCGGGACGGGCGAGCAGTACTTC. Translation: CASSVEASGTGEQYF.